The 22 T cell receptor beta chains reported below all come from one sample, sequenced in a study of T cell responses to AZD1222 COVID-19 vaccine. The assay was immunoSEQ multiplex PCR, and TCRdb's table has in-frame clones only and misses some. Of more than 100,000 clones listed, 92% are singletons. Specimen: peripheral blood, collected 28 days after the second AZD1222 dose. Source of these receptors: an adult who received the AZD1222 COVID-19 vaccine.

This sequence joins TRBV2 and TRBJ2-7, with D maybe TRBD2 (6 bases). The CDR3 runs to 15 residues. From germline, CDR1 is SNHLY and CDR2 FYNNEI. V dropped 6 bases and J dropped 1 base, with 16 bases sitting between them. The CDR3 region has the DNA TGTGCCAGCAGGCGACTAGTTTTTTCGTCCTACGAGCAGTACTTC. Its translation: CASRRLVFSSYEQYF.

This clone was detected only once. The CDR3 is CASSLVGNSYEQYF. The CDR3 nucleotides read TGCGCCAGCAGCTTGGTGGGCAACTCCTACGAGCAGTACTTC. This sequence joins TRBV5-1 and TRBJ2-7; D call uncertain. Germline-derived CDR1 and CDR2 are SGHRS and YFSETQ. Trimming left V 0 bases short and J 0 bases short, with 7 bases between. The CDR3 length is 14 residues.

The rearrangement links TRBV4-1 to TRBJ2-3, with 8 bases lining up with TRBD2. CDR3 length equals 18 residues. Germline V gene sequence: CDR1 MGHRA, CDR2 YSYEKL. V lost 2 bases to trimming and J lost 5 bases; unmatched junction nucleotides: 15. The chain's CDR3 is CASSQPYAGTRGGDTQYF. CDR3 in DNA: TGCGCCAGCAGCCAACCATATGCCGGGACTAGGGGGGGAGATACGCAGTATTTT.

This chain connects TRBV15 to TRBJ1-3, with 9 bases lining up with TRBD1. V dropped 4 bases and J dropped 0; count of bases not matched to a gene: 16. CDR3 length: 20 amino acids. Germline V gives CDR1 LNHNV, CDR2 YYDKDF (reference sequence). The CDR3 spells CATSTSYPGQGYISGNTIYF. The CDR3 region has the DNA TGTGCCACCAGCACCTCTTATCCGGGACAGGGCTACATCTCTGGAAACACCATATATTTT.

This clone is a singleton in its sample. The chain links TRBV29-1 to TRBJ2-3; TRBD2 matches 13 bases. The germline gives CDR1 SQVTM, CDR2 ANQGSEA. Unmatched junction bases numbered 6, after V lost 1 base and J lost 2 bases. This CDR3 is 17 amino acids long. Written as DNA, the CDR3 is TGCAGCGTTGAAGCCCAACTAGCGGGAGGGTCCACAGATACGCAGTATTTT. It is translated as CSVEAQLAGGSTDTQYF.

The V and J genes are TRBV3-1 (or the pseudogene TRBV3-2) and TRBJ1-1; TRBD1 is a possible D gene (5 bases). The germline V gene encodes CDR1 LGHDT and CDR2 YNNKEL (reference sequence). The CDR3 runs to 15 residues. The V end was cut by 3 bases, the J end by 4 bases, with 15 bases between. This CDR3 reads CASSHRGGVGTEAFF. The CDR3 DNA reads TGTGCCAGCAGCCATCGCGGAGGGGTCGGCACTGAAGCTTTCTTT.

In DNA form, the CDR3 reads TGTGCCAGCAGCCATGACAGGGCTGGCTACACCTTC. This translates into CASSHDRAGYTF. This rearrangement joins TRBV4-2 to TRBJ1-2; 7 bases agree with TRBD1. V trimming: 3 bases; J trimming: 7 bases; junction bases outside the gene matches: 2. CDR1 is LGHNA and CDR2 is YNFKEQ in the germline V gene. The CDR3 consists of 12 residues.

This rearrangement joins TRBV10-1 to TRBJ2-2; 11 bases line up with TRBD1. The CDR3 spans 16 residues. The germline gives CDR1 WNHNN, CDR2 SYGVQD (reference sequence). V shed 2 bases and J 2 bases; nucleotides not matched to a gene: 1. The CDR3 bases are TGCGCCAGCAGTGAGAGGACAGGGGGCAACACCGGGGAGCTGTTTTTT. Encoded protein: CASSERTGGNTGELFF.

The chain combines TRBV7-2 with TRBJ2-7, with 12 positions matching TRBD2. The length of the CDR3 is 17 residues. With V trimmed by 1 base and J by 5 bases, 9 bases remained unmatched. Germline V CDR1 and CDR2: SGHTA, FQGNSA. The CDR3 loop reads CASSLVPSSGGAHEQYF. The CDR3 DNA reads as TGTGCCAGCAGCTTAGTTCCCTCTAGCGGGGGGGCCCACGAGCAGTACTTC. Variable domain in full (rest from reference TRBV7-2 and TRBJ2-7): GAGVSQSPSNKVTEKGKDVELRCDPISGHTALYWYRQSLGQGLEFLIYFQGNSAPDKSGLPSDRFSAERTGGSVSTLTIQRTQQEDSAVYLCASSLVPSSGGAHEQYFGPGTRLTVT.

The rearrangement links TRBV28 to TRBJ2-3; D is possibly TRBD1 (7 bases). The CDR3 consists of 14 residues. Trimming took 1 base from V and 6 from J, leaving 11 bases between them. Germline CDR1 and CDR2: MDHEN and SYDVKM. CDR3 bases: TGTGCCAGCAGTTTATACCCAGGGGGGGATACGCAGTATTTT. Its translation is CASSLYPGGDTQYF.

The chain recombines TRBV2 with TRBJ1-2; 12 nucleotides match TRBD1. Germline V gene data show CDR1 as SNHLY and CDR2 as FYNNEI. The CDR3 has 15 amino acids. Trimming at V came to 6 bases and at J to 4 bases, leaving 6 bases not matched to a gene. CDR3 DNA: TGTGCCAGCAGGGGGACAGGGGGCCTTAGCTATGGCTACACCTTC. Protein sequence: CASRGTGGLSYGYTF.

The chain couples TRBV5-5 to TRBJ1-1; perhaps TRBD1 as D (5 bases). The germline V gene encodes CDR1 SGHKS and CDR2 YYEKEE (reference sequence). V was trimmed by 4 bases and J by 1 base, leaving 8 bases between them. The CDR3 has 13 amino acids. CDR3 sequence: CASSVQGNTEAFF. DNA for the CDR3: TGTGCCAGCAGCGTTCAGGGGAACACTGAAGCTTTCTTT.

This chain connects TRBV2 to TRBJ2-1, with D tentatively TRBD2 (6 bases). Germline V gene data show CDR1 as SNHLY and CDR2 as FYNNEI. The CDR3 runs 15 residues. Deletions cut 4 bases from V and 5 bases from J, with 15 bases between. The CDR3 DNA reads as TGTGCCAGCAGTGGGCTTATCGGGGGAGACAATGAGCAGTTCTTC. Encoded protein: CASSGLIGGDNEQFF.

The V gene is TRBV19, the J gene TRBJ1-2; no reliable D call. V lost 8 bases to trimming and J lost 3 bases, with 13 bases between them. This CDR3 has 13 amino acids. From germline, CDR1 is LNHDA and CDR2 SQIVND (reference sequence). The chain's CDR3 is CASGVLEHYGYTF. CDR3 DNA: TGTGCCAGTGGGGTTCTTGAACACTATGGCTACACCTTC.

This chain links TRBV11-3 with TRBJ2-1; 12 bases line up with TRBD2. V was pared by 4 bases and J by 4 bases, with 2 bases of the junction left unmatched. The V gene's germline CDR1 is SGHNT and CDR2 YENEEA. CDR3 size: 15 residues. This chain's CDR3 is CASSSTSGGYNEQFF. As DNA, the CDR3 is TGTGCCAGCAGCTCGACTAGCGGGGGATACAATGAGCAGTTCTTC.

The genes are TRBV27 and TRBJ1-2; no clear D gene. Trimming removed 5 bases at V and 4 bases at J, with 17 bases between. The V gene's germline CDR1 is MNHEY and CDR2 SMNVEV (reference sequence). CDR3 length equals 15 residues. CDR3 protein: CASSPGPAQFYGYTF. The CDR3 DNA is TGTGCCAGCAGTCCTGGGCCGGCACAATTCTATGGCTACACCTTC.

This rearrangement joins TRBV11-2 to TRBJ2-1, with no clear D. Germline CDR1 reads SGHAT; CDR2 reads FQNNGV. V lost 0 bases to trimming and J lost 9 bases, with 15 bases between them. The CDR3 has 15 amino acids. The chain's CDR3 is CASSLDQLLPSEQFF. CDR3 coding DNA: TGTGCCAGCAGCTTAGATCAGCTGCTTCCTAGTGAGCAGTTCTTC.

This chain connects TRBV27 to TRBJ1-3; TRBD1 matches 7 bases. This CDR3 is built from 18 residues. CDR1 MNHEY and CDR2 SMNVEV come from the germline V gene (reference sequence). The V segment lost 0 bases and the J segment 1 base; nucleotides outside the gene matches: 9. The CDR3 coding sequence is TGTGCCAGCAGTTTATCATTTGCGGGACAGCTTTCTGGAAACACCATATATTTT. The encoded protein is CASSLSFAGQLSGNTIYF.

The J gene is TRBJ1-2, the V gene TRBV7-9; the D gene is possibly TRBD1 (5 bases). The CDR3 contains 14 residues. Germline V gene data show CDR1 as SEHNR and CDR2 as FQNEAQ (reference sequence). The V and J ends lost 2 bases and 3 bases respectively, with 10 bases between them. CDR3 sequence reads: CASSLLMGDYGYTF. DNA of the CDR3: TGTGCCAGCAGCTTACTGATGGGGGACTATGGCTACACCTTC.

In DNA, the CDR3 is TGTGCCAGCAGCTTGGGAGGGACAGCCAAAGAGACCCAGTACTTC. Protein sequence: CASSLGGTAKETQYF. The V gene is TRBV5-4, the J gene TRBJ2-5; 7 positions match TRBD1. The CDR3 runs 15 residues. Unmatched junction bases numbered 5, after V lost 0 bases and J lost 3 bases. CDR1 and CDR2 (germline): SGHNT, YYREEE (reference sequence).

This clone was seen just once. The gene calls are TRBV5-1 and TRBJ1-3, with D tentatively TRBD1 (6 bases). This CDR3 spans 15 amino acids. Trimming took off 4 bases at V and 4 bases at J, with 15 bases between the two ends. The germline V gene encodes CDR1 SGHRS and CDR2 YFSETQ. The CDR3 region has the DNA TGCGCCAGCAGCCGTCAAGGGGGGGTCGGAAACACCATATATTTT. It yields the protein CASSRQGGVGNTIYF.

V usage is TRBV21-1 and J usage is TRBJ2-1; the table calls TRBD1, which could not be checked here. TRBV21-1 is tagged as a pseudogene. There are 18 residues in the CDR3. The DNA for the CDR3 is TGTGCCAGCAGCAAGGTTAGGGGTTCCGGGACAGGGGGCAATGAGCAGTTCTTC. Translation: CASSKVRGSGTGGNEQFF.